The source of this TCR beta chain is a study of blood T cell repertoires in COVID-19. Looking at the study overall: Sources were T cells, B-cell-depleted T cells, or PBMCs; the material itself was cDNA or gDNA.

In the original analysis: Nucleated cell number was recorded as an estimate derived from reference gene primer amplification. Profiled with immunoSEQ multiplex PCR; TCRdb holds only in-frame clones, not every one. From that table come the V and J calls and clone size; the DNA was used to work out D and trimming. The top ten hold around 5.2% of the sample, which has about 200,000 clones, 85% seen once. This CDR3 has 16 residues. The V gene end was trimmed by 3 bases and the J gene end by 5 bases; junction bases not matched to a gene: 8. Germline CDR1 and CDR2: LGHDT and YNNKEL (reference sequence). This rearrangement joins TRBV3-1 (or the pseudogene TRBV3-2) to TRBJ2-2; 8 bases line up with TRBD1. The TCR sequence derives from a woman older than 75 with acute or convalescent COVID-19. The sequenced sample was peripheral blood. This chain's CDR3 is CASSHHGTGSTGELFF. In DNA form, the CDR3 reads TGTGCCAGCAGCCACCACGGGACAGGTTCTACCGGGGAGCTGTTTTTT.